This TCR beta chain was captured by sequencing in a study of T cell repertoires in aging, cancer and after chemotherapy. TRB rearrangements spanning V, D and J were amplified using mixed TRB-A/B primers. TCRdb passed the multiplex PCR reads through MiXCR, listing each CDR3 protein once. Counted here are 4,500 to 7,000 distinct CDR3 sequences, about two fifths occurring once; the ten biggest clones make up approximately 50%. Concerning this clonotype: As yet, its antigen is unknown.

V was shortened by 5 bases and J by 1 base, with 12 bases between the two germline ends. CDR1 LNHDA and CDR2 SQIVND come from the germline V gene (reference sequence). CDR3 length: 16 residues. Study results and caveats: Rebound thymic output was suggested by rising median generation probability during chemotherapy in each cancer cohort. In healthy donors, age-related TCR diversity loss mainly reflected lost richness.

Amplification of TCR beta used genomic DNA extracted from peripheral blood. The sequence derives from a human donor in good health. The material sequenced was blood. The V call is TRBV19, the J call TRBJ1-6; D perhaps matches TRBD1 (6 bases). The CDR3 protein is CASSPTGISYNSPLHF. The DNA for the CDR3 is TGTGCCAGTAGTCCAACAGGGATTTCCTATAATTCACCCCTCCACTTT.